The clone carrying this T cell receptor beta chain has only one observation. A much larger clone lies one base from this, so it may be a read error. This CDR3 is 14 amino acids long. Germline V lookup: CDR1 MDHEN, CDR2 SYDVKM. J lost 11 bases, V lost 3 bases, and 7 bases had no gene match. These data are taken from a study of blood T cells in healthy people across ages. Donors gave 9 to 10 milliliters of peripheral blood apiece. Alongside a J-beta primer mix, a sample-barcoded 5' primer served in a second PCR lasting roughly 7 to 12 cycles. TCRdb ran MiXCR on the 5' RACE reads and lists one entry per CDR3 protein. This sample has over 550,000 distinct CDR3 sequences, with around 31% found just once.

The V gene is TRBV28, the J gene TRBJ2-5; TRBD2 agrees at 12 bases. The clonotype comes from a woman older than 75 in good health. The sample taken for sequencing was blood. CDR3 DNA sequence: TGTGCCAGCAGTTTCGGACTAGCGGGACCTGAGCAGTACTTC. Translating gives CASSFGLAGPEQYF.